Below, 30 T cell receptor beta chains from the same sample are listed, as sequenced in a study of cytomegalovirus exposure and HLA in healthy donors. PCR employed 60 Vbeta and 13 Jbeta primers. Profiled with immunoSEQ multiplex PCR; TCRdb holds only in-frame clones, not every one. The sample lists just over 70,000 clones, around 70% seen once, with roughly 11% in the top ten. The sequenced sample was PBMCs. Source of these receptors: a human donor in good health.

The CDR3 loop reads CASSSGLASDTQYF. The CDR3 DNA follows: TGTGCCAGCAGCTCAGGACTAGCGTCAGATACGCAGTATTTT. This rearrangement joins TRBV11-3 to TRBJ2-3, with 9 bases identical to TRBD2. This CDR3 has 14 residues. CDR1 and CDR2 from the germline V gene are SGHNT and YENEEA. With 4 bases clipped from V and 4 bases from J, the junction kept 3 bases outside the gene matches.

The CDR3 bases are TGTGCCTGGAGGCGGGACAGGGGGATTAGCACAGATACGCAGTATTTT. Translation: CAWRRDRGISTDTQYF. The J gene is TRBJ2-3, the V gene TRBV30, with 11 bases fitting TRBD1. The length of the CDR3 is 16 residues. The J segment lost 0 bases and the V segment lost 3 bases, leaving 5 bases of the junction unmatched. Germline values: CDR1 GTSNPN, CDR2 SVGIG (reference sequence).

The chain employs TRBV6-6 and TRBJ2-7; D is possibly TRBD2 (6 bases). CDR3 length: 14 amino acids. V lost 0 bases, J lost 3 bases, and 9 bases lay in between. Per germline, CDR1 MNHNY and CDR2 SVGAGI (reference sequence). The CDR3 DNA sequence: TGTGCCAGCAGTTACTCCGGGACTTTCTACGAGCAGTACTTC. Amino acid sequence: CASSYSGTFYEQYF.

The genes are TRBV10-1 and TRBJ2-1; 8 positions agree with TRBD1. The CDR3 has 13 amino acids. Trimming removed 8 bases from V and 9 bases from J; junction bases left unmatched: 9. Germline assignment: CDR1 WNHNN and CDR2 SYGVQD (reference sequence). The CDR3 DNA reads as TGCGCCAGCTCCCAGGGGGCAACACGTGAGCAGTTCTTC. This codes for CASSQGATREQFF.

V and J are TRBV5-1 and TRBJ1-3, with D perhaps TRBD1 (6 bases). Looked up from germline, CDR1 is SGHRS and CDR2 is YFSETQ. V lost 4 bases and J 1 base, leaving 15 bases between the germline ends. CDR3 length: 16 residues. CDR3: CASSLGDILSGNTIYF. CDR3 coding DNA: TGCGCCAGCAGCCTGGGGGACATACTATCTGGAAACACCATATATTTT.

The J gene is TRBJ2-2, the V gene TRBV2; 12 bases fit TRBD2. Losses at the gene ends were 6 bases for V and 6 bases for J; bases not matched to a gene: 5. Germline lookup yields CDR1 SNHLY and CDR2 FYNNEI. The CDR3 totals 15 residues. In DNA, the CDR3 is TGTGCCAGCAGCTACCTAGCGGGAGGGTCCGGGGAGCTGTTTTTT. Protein sequence: CASSYLAGGSGELFF.

V gene TRBV7-9 combines with J gene TRBJ2-2; TRBD2 aligns across 10 bases. Germline V gene lookup returns CDR1 SEHNR and CDR2 FQNEAQ (reference sequence). V lost 3 bases to trimming and J lost 4 bases; unmatched junction nucleotides: 14. This CDR3 comprises 19 residues. The CDR3 here is CASSFNGGAASGSTGELFF. Written as DNA, the CDR3 is TGTGCCAGCAGCTTTAATGGGGGAGCGGCTAGCGGGAGCACCGGGGAGCTGTTTTTT. Based on the CDR3 plus reference TRBV7-9 and TRBJ2-2, the full variable domain is DTGVSQNPRHKITKRGQNVTFRCDPISEHNRLYWYRQTLGQGPEFLTYFQNEAQLEKSRLLSDRFSAERPKGSFSTLEIQRTEQGDSAMYLCASSFNGGAASGSTGELFFGEGSRLTVL.

CDR3 residues: CASSLAVMNTEAFF. DNA for the CDR3: TGTGCCAGCAGTTTAGCGGTTATGAACACTGAAGCTTTCTTT. The V gene is TRBV27, the J gene TRBJ1-1; D call uncertain. V lost 2 bases to trimming and J lost 0 bases, with 7 bases between them. This CDR3 region has 14 residues. Germline V CDR1 and CDR2: MNHEY, SMNVEV (reference sequence).

This clone was found once. The J gene is TRBJ2-1, the V gene TRBV7-2; maybe TRBD1 (5 bases). There are 14 residues in the CDR3. V dropped 1 base and J dropped 5 bases, with 9 bases sitting between them. CDR1 is SGHTA, CDR2 FQGNSA, per germline. The DNA of the CDR3 is TGTGCCAGCAGCTTAGGACAGCGCAACAATGAGCAGTTCTTC. This encodes CASSLGQRNNEQFF.

The CDR3 sequence is CASSLRRRGLTDTQYF. As DNA, the CDR3 is TGCGCCAGCAGCCTCCGGAGGAGGGGCCTGACAGATACGCAGTATTTT. This chain connects TRBV5-1 to TRBJ2-3; weak D call: TRBD2 (6 bases). Germline CDR1 reads SGHRS; CDR2 reads YFSETQ. Trimming removed 4 bases from V and 3 bases from J, with 18 bases in between. The CDR3 extends over 16 amino acids.

This chain uses TRBV14 with TRBJ2-7; 9 nucleotides align to TRBD2. The V gene end was trimmed by 4 bases and the J gene end by 0 bases; junction bases not matched to a gene: 4. Germline-derived CDR1 and CDR2 are SGHDN and FVKESK. There are 15 residues in the CDR3. CDR3 in amino acids: CASSRSSGISYEQYF. For the CDR3, the DNA is TGTGCCAGCAGCCGGTCTAGCGGGATCTCCTACGAGCAGTACTTC.

The V gene is TRBV2, the J gene TRBJ1-4; D gene uncertain. Germline assignment: CDR1 SNHLY and CDR2 FYNNEI. Trimming pared 7 bases from V and 0 bases from J, leaving 15 bases between. This CDR3 has 16 amino acids. The CDR3 nucleotides are TGTGCCAGCAAGCTCGGTGGACTATCAACTAATGAAAAACTGTTTTTT. Encoded protein: CASKLGGLSTNEKLFF.

This clone has a handful of counts. The V call is TRBV27, the J call TRBJ2-7; the match to TRBD2 covers 9 bases. CDR3 size: 16 residues. J was trimmed by 5 bases and V by 4 bases; bases with no gene match: 12. The V gene's germline CDR1 is MNHEY and CDR2 SMNVEV (reference sequence). Written as DNA, the CDR3 is TGTGCCAGCAGTTACGGAGGGCGGGAGGGCCGGAACGAGCAGTACTTC. This codes for CASSYGGREGRNEQYF.

This clone has just a few counts. The genes are TRBV28 and TRBJ1-5, with TRBD1 matching 9 bases. The trim removed 4 bases at V and 8 bases at J, leaving 6 bases unmatched. Germline-derived CDR1 and CDR2 are MDHEN and SYDVKM. The CDR3 contains 14 residues. The CDR3 loop is CASSSGQGLEPQHF. The CDR3 DNA sequence: TGTGCCAGCAGTTCGGGACAGGGTTTGGAGCCCCAGCATTTT.

This clone has more than one count but fewer than ten. In the same sample, other DNA sequences code for this CDR3. The chain links TRBV4-2 to TRBJ1-4, with unresolved D. CDR1 is LGHNA and CDR2 is YNFKEQ in the germline V gene. There are 15 residues in the CDR3. V gave up 0 bases and J gave up 3 bases, with 8 bases separating them. CDR3 in amino acids: CASSQDGAANEKLFF. The CDR3 DNA sequence: TGTGCCAGCAGCCAAGACGGTGCCGCTAATGAAAAACTGTTTTTT.

In nucleotides, the CDR3 is TGTGCCAGCAGCTTAAACCAGGGAGGGTATGAGCAGTTCTTC. The encoded protein is CASSLNQGGYEQFF. The chain employs TRBV11-1 and TRBJ2-1, with TRBD2 matching over 7 bases. The CDR3 covers 14 residues. With V trimmed by 2 bases and J by 8 bases, 6 bases remained unmatched. Germline V gene data show CDR1 as SGHAT and CDR2 as FQDESV (reference sequence).

The chain combines TRBV5-4 with TRBJ2-2; D perhaps matches TRBD1 (6 bases). Germline CDR1 SGHNT, CDR2 YYREEE (reference sequence). The CDR3 extends over 15 amino acids. Trimming stripped 0 bases from V and 4 bases from J, with 10 bases between. The CDR3, as DNA: TGTGCCAGCAGCTTGGGGAAAGGGGGCACCGGGGAGCTGTTTTTT. Amino acids: CASSLGKGGTGELFF.

The V and J genes are TRBV30 and TRBJ1-5, with 7 bases matching TRBD1. The junction had 4 bases not matched to a gene; V was cut back by 2 bases and J by 0 bases. The CDR3 covers 15 residues. The germline V gene encodes CDR1 GTSNPN and CDR2 SVGIG (reference sequence). Written as DNA, the CDR3 is TGTGCCTGGAGTCGGGACAGCAATAGCAATCAGCCCCAGCATTTT. It is translated as CAWSRDSNSNQPQHF.

This chain joins TRBV29-1 and TRBJ1-4; TRBD1 aligns across 7 bases. V shed 7 bases and J 6 bases; nucleotides not matched to a gene: 2. Germline lookup yields CDR1 SQVTM and CDR2 ANQGSEA. The CDR3 contains 11 residues. CDR3 sequence reads: CSGGTDEKLFF. The DNA of the CDR3 is TGCAGCGGCGGGACAGATGAAAAACTGTTTTTT. Drawing the rest from reference TRBV29-1 and TRBJ1-4, the complete variable domain is SAVISQKPSRDICQRGTSLTIQCQVDSQVTMMFWYRQQPGQSLTLIATANQGSEATYESGFVIDKFPISRPNLTFSTLTVSNMSPEDSSIYLCSGGTDEKLFFGSGTQLSVL.

The J gene is TRBJ1-4, the V gene TRBV6-6; perhaps TRBD1 as D (5 bases). With 9 bases removed from V and 5 bases from J, the gap between germline ends came to 13 bases. CDR1 is MNHNY, CDR2 SVGAGI, per germline (reference sequence). CDR3 length: 13 amino acids. CDR3 protein: CASKGRENEKLFF. CDR3 sequence (DNA): TGTGCCAGTAAGGGGAGGGAGAATGAAAAACTGTTTTTT.

This chain uses TRBV25-1 with TRBJ1-1; unclear D gene. With 5 bases removed from V and 4 bases from J, the gap between germline ends came to 8 bases. Germline loops: CDR1 MGHDK, CDR2 SYGVNS. The CDR3 runs to 12 residues. CDR3 loop: CASSMFGTEAFF. The CDR3 coding sequence is TGTGCCAGCAGTATGTTCGGCACTGAAGCTTTCTTT.

This clone was observed a single time. This CDR3 reads CASSTRDYNEQFF. CDR3 nucleotide sequence: TGTGCCAGCAGCACCCGGGACTACAATGAGCAGTTCTTC. The rearrangement uses TRBV9 and TRBJ2-1; possible D gene TRBD2, 5 bases. Germline-derived CDR1 and CDR2 are SGDLS and YYNGEE. With 4 bases removed from V and 3 bases from J, the gap between germline ends came to 8 bases. The length of the CDR3 is 13 residues. Looking up the rest from reference TRBV9 and TRBJ2-1 gives the full variable domain: DSGVTQTPKHLITATGQRVTLRCSPRSGDLSVYWYQQSLDQGLQFLIQYYNGEERAKGNILERFSAQQFPDLHSELNLSSLELGDSALYFCASSTRDYNEQFFGPGTRLTVL.

CDR3 sequence (DNA): TGTGCCTGGTCAGGGGTAGAGACCCAGTACTTC. It codes for CAWSGVETQYF. V gene TRBV30 combines with J gene TRBJ2-5, with D possibly being TRBD1 (6 bases). V was pared by 5 bases and J by 4 bases, with 8 bases between. The CDR3 spans 11 residues. Germline V gene lookup returns CDR1 GTSNPN and CDR2 SVGIG (reference sequence).

This rearrangement joins TRBV30 to TRBJ2-7, with TRBD1 matching over 7 bases. Germline-derived CDR1 and CDR2 are GTSNPN and SVGIG (reference sequence). The V gene end was trimmed by 0 bases and the J gene end by 2 bases; junction bases not matched to a gene: 4. The CDR3 covers 14 residues. CDR3 amino acids: CAWSVGTAPYEQYF. In DNA, the CDR3 is TGTGCCTGGAGTGTGGGGACAGCCCCCTACGAGCAGTACTTC.

The V call is TRBV11-2, the J call TRBJ2-5; no clear D. The CDR3 extends over 15 amino acids. V was shortened by 5 bases and J by 3 bases, with 16 bases between the two germline ends. CDR1 and CDR2 from the germline V gene are SGHAT and FQNNGV. The CDR3 protein is CASSVGPGWEETQYF. CDR3 nucleotides: TGTGCCAGCAGCGTAGGCCCCGGGTGGGAAGAGACCCAGTACTTC.

The rearrangement joins TRBV10-3 to TRBJ1-2; TRBD1 agrees at 8 bases. The trim removed 0 bases at V and 4 bases at J, leaving 4 bases unmatched. The germline V gene encodes CDR1 ENHRY and CDR2 SYGVKD. This CDR3 has 15 amino acids. CDR3 protein: CAISESIGQGYGYTF. The CDR3, as DNA: TGTGCCATCAGTGAGTCGATAGGACAGGGCTATGGCTACACCTTC.

This chain joins TRBV5-4 and TRBJ1-1, with D hard to call. Trimming took off 0 bases at V and 7 bases at J, with 10 bases between the two ends. Looked up from germline, CDR1 is SGHNT and CDR2 is YYREEE (reference sequence). The CDR3 spans 13 residues. The CDR3 here is CASSLELDHEAFF. The CDR3 bases are TGTGCCAGCAGCTTGGAATTAGATCATGAAGCTTTCTTT.

This chain uses TRBV15 with TRBJ2-7; 12 bases are a match to TRBD2. CDR3 length: 17 amino acids. J gave up 6 bases and V 1 base, and 10 bases lay outside the gene matches. Germline CDR1 is LNHNV and CDR2 is YYDKDF (reference sequence). The CDR3 spells CATSRGGASGRASEQYF. In DNA, the CDR3 is TGTGCCACCAGCAGAGGTGGGGCTAGCGGGAGGGCCAGCGAGCAGTACTTC. The full variable domain, rest sourced from reference TRBV15 and TRBJ2-7, is DAMVIQNPRYQVTQFGKPVTLSCSQTLNHNVMYWYQQKSSQAPKLLFHYYDKDFNNEADTPDNFQSRRPNTSFCFLDIRSPGLGDTAMYLCATSRGGASGRASEQYFGPGTRLTVT.

The chain combines TRBV11-2 with TRBJ2-7; 9 positions match TRBD2. The V segment lost 4 bases and the J segment 1 base; nucleotides outside the gene matches: 8. The CDR3 has 16 amino acids. CDR1 is SGHAT and CDR2 is FQNNGV in the germline V gene. The CDR3 DNA sequence: TGTGCCAGCAGCTCCTTTAGCGGGAGTCGGTCCTACGAGCAGTACTTC. Its protein is CASSSFSGSRSYEQYF.

The sample holds a few counts of this clone. This chain connects TRBV6-5 to TRBJ1-2; 9 bases match TRBD1. V was clipped by 2 bases and J by 5 bases; unmatched bases: 6. The CDR3 sequence is 15 residues long. Germline V CDR1 and CDR2: MNHEY, SVGAGI. As DNA, the CDR3 is TGTGCCAGCAGTTACGGACAGGGGCATAATTATGGCTACACCTTC. Its protein is CASSYGQGHNYGYTF.